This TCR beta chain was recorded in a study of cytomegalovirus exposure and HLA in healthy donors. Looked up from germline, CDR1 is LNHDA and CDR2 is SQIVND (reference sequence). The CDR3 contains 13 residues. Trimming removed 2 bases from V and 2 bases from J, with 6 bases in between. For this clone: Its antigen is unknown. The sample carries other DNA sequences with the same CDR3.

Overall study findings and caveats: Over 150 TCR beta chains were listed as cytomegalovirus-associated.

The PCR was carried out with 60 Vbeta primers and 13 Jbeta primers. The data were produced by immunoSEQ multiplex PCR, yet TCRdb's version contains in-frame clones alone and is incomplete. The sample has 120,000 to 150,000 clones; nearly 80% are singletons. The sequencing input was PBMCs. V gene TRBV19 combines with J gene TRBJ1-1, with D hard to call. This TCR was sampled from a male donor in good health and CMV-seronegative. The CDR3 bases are TGTGCCAGTAGTATAACAGCTAACACTGAAGCTTTCTTT. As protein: CASSITANTEAFF.